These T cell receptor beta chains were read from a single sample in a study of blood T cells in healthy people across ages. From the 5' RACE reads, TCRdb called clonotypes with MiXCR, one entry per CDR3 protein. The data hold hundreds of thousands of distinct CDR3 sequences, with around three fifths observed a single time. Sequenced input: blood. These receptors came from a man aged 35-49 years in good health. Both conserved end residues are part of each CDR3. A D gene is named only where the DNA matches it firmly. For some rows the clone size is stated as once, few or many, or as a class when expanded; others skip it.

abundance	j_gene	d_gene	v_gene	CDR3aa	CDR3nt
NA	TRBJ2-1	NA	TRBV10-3	CAISEPGQPASFNEQFF	TGTGCCATCAGTGAGCCCGGACAGCCGGCGTCCTTCAATGAGCAGTTCTTC
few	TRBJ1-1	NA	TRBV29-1	CSVAPNTEAFF	TGCAGCGTTGCCCCTAACACTGAAGCTTTCTTT
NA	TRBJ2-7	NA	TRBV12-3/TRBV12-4	CASSLAGPYEQYF	TGTGCCAGCAGTTTAGCCGGGCCCTACGAGCAGTACTTC
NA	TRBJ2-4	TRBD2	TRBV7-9	CASRGLAVLGAKNIQYF	TGTGCCAGCAGGGGACTAGCGGTATTAGGAGCCAAAAACATTCAGTACTTC
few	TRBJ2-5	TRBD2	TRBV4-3	CASSQGSGRQETQYF	TGCGCCAGCAGCCAGGGTAGCGGGAGACAAGAGACCCAGTACTTC
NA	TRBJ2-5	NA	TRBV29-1	CSADTQETQYF	TGCAGCGCGGACACGCAAGAGACCCAGTACTTC
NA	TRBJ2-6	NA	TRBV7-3	CASSLYSDDVLTF	TGTGCCAGCAGCCTATACTCTGACGACGTCCTGACTTTC
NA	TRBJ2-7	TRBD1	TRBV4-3	CASSQDLGTAYEQYF	TGCGCCAGCAGCCAAGACCTAGGGACAGCCTACGAGCAGTACTTC
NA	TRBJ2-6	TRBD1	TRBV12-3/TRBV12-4	CATRTGGSSGANVLTF	TGTGCCACCCGGACAGGGGGTAGCTCTGGGGCCAACGTCCTGACTTTC
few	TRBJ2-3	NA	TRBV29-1	CSAGPGGTDTQYF	TGCAGCGCAGGTCCAGGCGGCACAGATACGCAGTATTTT
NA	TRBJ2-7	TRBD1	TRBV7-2	CASSFRGSTGDEQYF	TGTGCCAGCAGCTTTAGGGGCTCGACAGGGGACGAGCAGTACTTC
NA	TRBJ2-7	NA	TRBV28	CASSPQLGRGKSYEQYF	TGTGCCAGCAGCCCACAGTTGGGGCGTGGGAAATCCTACGAGCAGTACTTC
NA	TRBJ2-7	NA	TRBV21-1	CASSNSSLGQEVHEQYF	TGTGCCAGCAGCAACAGCTCGTTGGGACAGGAGGTTCACGAGCAGTACTTC
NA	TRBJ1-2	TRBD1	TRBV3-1	CASSQGSPRTGGANGYTF	TGTGCCAGCAGCCAAGGATCCCCGAGAACAGGGGGCGCAAATGGCTACACCTTC
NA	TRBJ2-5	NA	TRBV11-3	CASSLGKKIRETQYF	TGTGCCAGCAGCTTAGGGAAGAAGATCCGGGAGACCCAGTACTTC
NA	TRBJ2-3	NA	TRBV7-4	CARFLLAWCTDTQYF	TGTGCCAGGTTCTTACTAGCCTGGTGCACAGATACGCAGTATTTT
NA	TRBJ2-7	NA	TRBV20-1	CSARGHRAGEQYF	TGCAGTGCTAGAGGACACAGGGCTGGAGAGCAGTACTTC
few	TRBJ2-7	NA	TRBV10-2	CASSETFGEQYF	TGCGCCAGCAGTGAGACTTTCGGCGAGCAGTACTTC
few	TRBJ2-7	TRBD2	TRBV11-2	CASSKTSGLGYEQYF	TGTGCCAGCAGCAAGACTAGCGGGCTTGGCTACGAGCAGTACTTC
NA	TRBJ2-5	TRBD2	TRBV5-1	CASSLATSGRGETQYF	TGCGCCAGCAGCTTGGCCACTAGCGGGAGAGGAGAGACCCAGTACTTC
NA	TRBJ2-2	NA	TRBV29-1	CSVGRNTGELFF	TGCAGCGTTGGGCGGAACACCGGGGAGCTGTTTTTT
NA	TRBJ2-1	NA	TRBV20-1	CSAAGNNRDFEQFF	TGCAGTGCTGCTGGGAACAACCGGGACTTTGAGCAGTTCTTC
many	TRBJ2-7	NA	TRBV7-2	CASSLSPYEQYF	TGTGCCAGCAGCTTATCTCCCTACGAGCAGTACTTC
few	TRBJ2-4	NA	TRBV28	CASSPFQGGGIQYF	TGTGCCAGCAGTCCGTTCCAGGGGGGAGGCATTCAGTACTTC
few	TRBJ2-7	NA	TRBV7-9	CASRDDLSSYEQYF	TGTGCCAGCCGGGACGACCTGTCCTCCTACGAGCAGTACTTC
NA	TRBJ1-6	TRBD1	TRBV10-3	CAISAGGSSYNSPLHF	TGTGCCATCAGTGCAGGGGGAAGCTCCTATAATTCACCCCTCCACTTT
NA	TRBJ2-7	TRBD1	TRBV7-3	CASSSGQGRSYEQYF	TGTGCCAGCAGCTCAGGACAGGGACGCTCCTACGAGCAGTACTTC
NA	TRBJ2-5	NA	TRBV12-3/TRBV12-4	CASSLSGVGQYF	TGTGCCAGCAGTTTATCCGGGGTAGGGCAGTACTTC
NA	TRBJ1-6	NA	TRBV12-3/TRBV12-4	CASGAGDSPLHF	TGTGCCAGCGGGGCCGGGGATTCACCCCTCCACTTT
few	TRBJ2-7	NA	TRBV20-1	CSARGWRVDTEQYF	TGCAGTGCTAGAGGATGGAGGGTAGATACCGAGCAGTACTTC
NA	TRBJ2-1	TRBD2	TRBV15	CATSRELAGRNEQFF	TGTGCCACCAGCAGAGAACTAGCGGGGAGGAATGAGCAGTTCTTC
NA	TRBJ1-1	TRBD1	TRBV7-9	CASSLGDRVNTEAFF	TGTGCCAGCAGCTTAGGGGACAGGGTGAACACTGAAGCTTTCTTT
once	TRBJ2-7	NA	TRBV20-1	CSARADVPFSYNEQYF	TGCAGTGCTAGAGCCGACGTACCATTCTCCTACAATGAGCAGTACTTC
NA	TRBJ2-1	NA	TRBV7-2	CASSPRGGPADEQFF	TGTGCCAGCAGCCCCAGGGGCGGCCCCGCAGATGAGCAGTTCTTC
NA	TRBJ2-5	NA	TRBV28	CASSPSGRGGRETQYF	TGTGCCAGCAGCCCCTCAGGAAGGGGTGGGCGAGAGACCCAGTACTTC
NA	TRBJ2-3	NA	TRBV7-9	CASSLARAGPTDTQYF	TGTGCCAGCAGCTTAGCGCGGGCGGGTCCGACAGATACGCAGTATTTT
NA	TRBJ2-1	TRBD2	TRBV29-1	CSVEKLAGDNEQFF	TGCAGCGTTGAGAAGCTAGCGGGAGACAATGAGCAGTTCTTC
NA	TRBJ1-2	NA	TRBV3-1	CASSQTSRYGYTF	TGTGCCAGCAGCCAGACATCAAGGTATGGCTACACCTTC
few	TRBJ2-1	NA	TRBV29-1	CSVLPGASPYNEQFF	TGCAGCGTTTTGCCCGGGGCCAGTCCCTACAATGAGCAGTTCTTC
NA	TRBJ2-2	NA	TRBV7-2	CASSLPGAIDRELFF	TGTGCCAGCAGCCTCCCCGGGGCCATCGATAGGGAGCTGTTTTTT
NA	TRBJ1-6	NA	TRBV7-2	CASSLQQGRESPLHF	TGTGCCAGCAGCTTACAGCAGGGGCGAGAGTCACCCCTCCACTTT
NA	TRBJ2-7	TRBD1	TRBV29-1	CSVGVQGVVGEQYF	TGCAGCGTTGGAGTCCAGGGGGTTGTTGGCGAGCAGTACTTC
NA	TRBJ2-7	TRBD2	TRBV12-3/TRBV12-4	CASRTSGAYEQYF	TGTGCCAGCAGAACTAGCGGAGCCTACGAGCAGTACTTC
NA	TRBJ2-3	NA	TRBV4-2	CASSLGSGGADTQYF	TGTGCCAGCAGCTTGGGGAGCGGAGGCGCAGATACGCAGTATTTT
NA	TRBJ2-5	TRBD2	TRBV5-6	CASSLGLAGGPLQETQYF	TGTGCCAGCAGCCTGGGACTAGCGGGAGGGCCCCTCCAAGAGACCCAGTACTTC